The subject of this entry is one T cell receptor (beta chain). The antigen is unknown. Samples came from axillary lymph nodes draining the breast cancer. The sample is drawn from a study of breast tumors, draining lymph nodes, adjacent tissues. Study-level findings and limits: Tumors had less TCR diversity than lymph nodes, more than nontumor tissue. Luminal-like breast cancer showed significantly greater tumor-nontumor repertoire similarity than basal-like breast cancer did.

TCRdb itself ran the multiplex PCR reads through MiXCR, one entry per CDR3 protein. The table has about 180,000 distinct CDR3 sequences, around a third seen once. Germline V CDR1 and CDR2: LNHDA, SQIVND (reference sequence). Trimming took off 4 bases at V and 5 bases at J, with 21 bases between the two ends. The CDR3 loop spans 17 amino acids. The gene calls are TRBV19 and TRBJ2-1, with D perhaps TRBD1 (7 bases). This receptor was identified in a female donor with breast cancer. Some clones in this sample may be carry-over from other donors' samples. The sequenced sample was axillary lymph node tissue. The CDR3 DNA is TGTGCCAGTAGTAACCGTGGCAGGGGGGTCAAAGACAATGAGCAGTTCTTC. Residues: CASSNRGRGVKDNEQFF. The full variable domain, with the rest looked up from reference TRBV19 and TRBJ2-1, is DGGITQSPKYLFRKEGQNVTLSCEQNLNHDAMYWYRQDPGQGLRLIYYSQIVNDFQKGDIAEGYSVSREKKESFPLTVTSAQKNPTAFYLCASSNRGRGVKDNEQFFGPGTRLTVL.